The following is a T cell receptor (beta chain) sequence with its context. What it binds is unknown. This entry belongs to a study of Graves' ophthalmopathy and Graves' hyperthyroidism. Germline V CDR1 and CDR2: SGHRS, YFSETQ. The CDR3 runs to 13 residues. The germline V and J ends were trimmed by 5 bases and 6 bases, with 14 bases remaining between them. The study, taken as a whole, reports: A majority of expanded thyroid clonotypes exceeding 0.001 frequency were likewise present in blood.

Using RNA transcripts, the TCR beta CDR3 regions were amplified. The authors performed first-round RT-PCR with HTBI primers and then a second-round multiplex PCR. TCRdb reanalysed the multiplex PCR reads using MiXCR and keeps one entry per CDR3 protein. The table records 300,000 to 450,000 distinct CDR3 sequences, about a sixth of them present only once. This receptor was identified in an adult woman with stable Graves' hyperthyroidism. V usage is TRBV5-1 and J usage is TRBJ1-2; possible D gene TRBD1, 5 bases. Sequencing used peripheral blood. The CDR3 bases are TGCGCCAGCAGTTGGTCGACAGCAAATGGCTACACCTTC. Translating it yields CASSWSTANGYTF.